This TCR beta chain was sequenced during a study of control samples from healthy donors and cancer patients. Between the trimmed V and J ends, which lost 3 bases and 3 bases, there was a span of 8 bases. Germline V gene lookup returns CDR1 KGHSH and CDR2 LQKENI. This CDR3 region has 14 residues. Here immunoSEQ multiplex PCR was the method, and the copy in TCRdb shows in-frame clones only, minus some. The table shows some 67,000 clones, with 85% to 90% occurring only once. The rearrangement links TRBV18 to TRBJ1-4; D not resolved. The sequenced material came from PBMCs. The receptor was derived from a man in his fifties or sixties with lung cancer. This chain's CDR3 is CASSPQTSNEKLFF. The CDR3 nucleotides are TGTGCCAGCTCACCCCAGACGTCTAATGAAAAACTGTTTTTT.